This T cell receptor beta chain was identified during a study of shared clonotypes between healthy human individuals (dated by TCRdb to 2018 to 2021). Looking at the study overall: Three men and two women, aged 18 to 49 years, made up the cohort. For each donor, three plates each were used for CD4 naive and CD4 memory, two plates were used for CD8 naive, and one plate was used for CD8 memory. To estimate repertoire size and how much clonotype sharing occurs between individuals, the study deeply sequenced the blood TCR repertoires of 5 or 6 healthy adults. Libraries were prepared and TCR repertoires were sequenced by different laboratories using diverse techniques, in order to increase sequencing depth and limit assay-specific biases. Between about 0.94 and 8.9 billion PBMCs per donor were obtained by leukapheresis.

Using the deep immunoSEQ assay, TCR CDR3 regions were amplified from genomic DNA by multiplex PCR. Extracted genomic DNA from each cell subset was distributed evenly across all wells of several immunoSEQ 96-well plates, and each plate was treated as a replicate. For sorted subsets, roughly 190 ng of genomic DNA, equivalent to 25,000 to 35,000 T cell genomes, went into each replicate PCR. Purified libraries were quantified with a Qubit 3.0 fluorometer, sized on a Bioanalyzer 2100, and re-quantified with the KAPA Library Quantification kit. Every immunoSEQ 96-well plate was sequenced on a dedicated single-read 150-cycle Illumina NextSeq 550 flow cell. On the study's bioinformatics: The immunoSEQ output contained only junctional sequences without quality scores, so filtering could not match that applied to full-length reads. Sequences were annotated with PyIR, a Python wrapper for IgBLAST v1.9, using IMGT germline references to assign V/J genes and CDR3. Reads were removed for weak V/J assignments (E-value above 1e-6), missing CDR3, stop codons, out-of-frame junctions, or ambiguous translated residues. A V3J clonotype was defined by an identical inferred V gene, J gene, and CDR3 amino acid sequence. To compute the percentage overlap between repertoires, the number of shared unique clonotypes was divided by the size of the smaller repertoire. Richness of each repertoire was evaluated using RTK rarefaction, the Chao1 estimator, and Recon v2.1 estimates of unobserved clonotypes. OLGA was used to compute generation probabilities for all TCRbeta clonotypes that the gDNA method yielded from a handful of donors. The clones in this table, taken by TCRdb from immuneACCESS, are in-frame only. Not every clone is retained; where verified, under half of the shortfall comes from an unresolved V gene, and the cause of the rest is unknown. Clone size and V and J calls were adopted from that table, with D and trimming inferred from the DNA. This sample has over 750,000 clones in its table, and approximately 96% of those were observed once. Of the sample, around 0.21% falls within the top ten clones.

This clone turned up a few times. It lacks a known antigen. There are no base qualities to consult, and no much larger clone falls within one base. Study-wide conclusions, independent of this receptor: When several donors were compared, the shared fraction of clonotypes was around 5.1% for naive CD4, around 3.5% for naive CD8, more than 2% for memory CD4, and roughly 0.43% for memory CD8. Pairwise subsampling indicated that sequencing depth was expected to affect the degree of clonotype sharing among donors. Higher generation probabilities were observed for clonotypes shared by all four sorted-subset donors than for non-shared clonotypes. Even with the large sequencing depth, rarefaction of the sorted-subset datasets indicated that sequencing was incomplete. Estimated clonotype richness was generally larger for naive than for memory subsets. Sampling was restricted to blood, and TCR repertoires in tissues likely differ from the TCR repertoires found in blood. Because the study included only a small number of donors, the genetic and exposure-history diversity represented was limited.

CD8 naive samples were obtained by positive selection for CCR7 among CD45RO-negative cells, yielding a CD45RA+CCR7+ population from which TemRA cells were excluded. Donors were healthy HIV-negative adults with no recently reported acute infections or vaccinations. Only Caucasian adults living in Nashville, Tennessee, USA were represented among the donors. Blood was collected by leukapheresis, and PBMCs were isolated by Ficoll-Histopaque density gradient centrifugation and then cryopreserved in liquid nitrogen vapor phase. Purity and quantity of every magnetically sorted T cell population were checked by analytical flow cytometry. Genomic DNA was isolated from each sorted fraction and quantified by UV absorbance on a Nanodrop 2000c. The CDR3 measures 16 amino acids from cysteine to phenylalanine. The only DNA kept is the CDR3, 48 bases in frame from the first base. V lost 0 bases and J lost 4 bases; the stretch between them is 12 bases long. The germline V gene specifies MNHEY as CDR1 and SVGAGI as CDR2.

Material for sequencing was naive CD8+ T cells sorted from blood. The cell subset or site label on this specimen signifies: CD45RA+CCR7+. The receptor was isolated from a young man in good health. The sequence links TRBV6-5 to TRBJ2-2, with an unclear D gene assignment. The CDR3 has the sequence CASSYSTGRGTGELFF. The sequenced DNA is TGTGCCAGCAGTTACTCGACCGGGCGCGGCACCGGGGAGCTGTTTTTT.